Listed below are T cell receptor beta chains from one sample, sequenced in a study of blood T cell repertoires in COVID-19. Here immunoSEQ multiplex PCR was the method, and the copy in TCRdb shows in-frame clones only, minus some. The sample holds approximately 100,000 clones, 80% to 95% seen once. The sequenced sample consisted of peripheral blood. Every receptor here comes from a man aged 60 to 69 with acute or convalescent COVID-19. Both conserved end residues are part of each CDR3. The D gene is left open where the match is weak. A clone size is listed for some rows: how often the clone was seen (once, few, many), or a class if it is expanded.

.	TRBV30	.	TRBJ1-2	CAWSVGGNGYTF	TGTGCCTGGAGTGTCGGGGGAAACGGCTACACCTTC
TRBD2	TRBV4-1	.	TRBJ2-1	CASSQGGLAGYNEQFF	TGCGCCAGCAGCCAAGGGGGACTAGCGGGCTACAATGAGCAGTTCTTC
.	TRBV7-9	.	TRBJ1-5	CASSLAATGQPQHF	TGTGCCAGCAGCTTGGCGGCCACGGGTCAGCCCCAGCATTTT
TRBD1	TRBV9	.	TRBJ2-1	CASSLTWTGPGNEQFF	TGTGCCAGCAGCCTTACCTGGACAGGTCCGGGTAATGAGCAGTTCTTC
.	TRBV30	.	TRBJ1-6	CAWSVDSNSPLHF	TGTGCCTGGAGTGTAGACAGTAATTCACCCCTCCACTTT
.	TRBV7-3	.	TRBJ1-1	CASRGGSTEAFF	TGTGCCAGCAGAGGGGGATCCACTGAAGCTTTCTTT
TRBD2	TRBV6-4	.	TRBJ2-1	CASSDSAGGDEQFF	TGTGCCAGCAGTGACTCGGCGGGGGGCGATGAGCAGTTCTTC
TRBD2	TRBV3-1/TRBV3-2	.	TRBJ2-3	CASSQDPPSGRSEHTQYF	TGTGCCAGCAGCCAAGATCCTCCTAGCGGGAGGTCCGAGCATACGCAGTATTTT
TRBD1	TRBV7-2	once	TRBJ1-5	CASSLAGGAGQPQHF	TGTGCCAGCAGCTTAGCAGGGGGCGCGGGTCAGCCCCAGCATTTT
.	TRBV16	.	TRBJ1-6	CASSQSAVRAGPLHF	TGTGCCAGCAGCCAATCGGCGGTCCGGGCGGGTCCCCTCCACTTT
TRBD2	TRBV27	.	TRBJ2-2	CASSPRLAGTGELFF	TGTGCCAGCAGTCCGAGACTAGCAGGCACCGGGGAGCTGTTTTTT
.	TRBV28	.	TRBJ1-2	CASTERRGQKGGYTF	TGTGCCAGCACCGAGAGGAGGGGCCAGAAGGGGGGCTACACCTTC
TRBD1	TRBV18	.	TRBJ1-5	CASSLQGDQPQHF	TGTGCCAGCTCACTCCAGGGGGATCAGCCCCAGCATTTT
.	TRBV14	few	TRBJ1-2	CASSQVRQGGGYTF	TGTGCCAGCAGCCAAGTTCGTCAGGGAGGTGGCTACACCTTC
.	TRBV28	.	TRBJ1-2	CASTTAGEGENYGYTF	TGTGCCAGCACCACGGCCGGGGAGGGGGAAAACTATGGCTACACCTTC
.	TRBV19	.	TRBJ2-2	CASSGQYTGELFF	TGTGCCAGTAGTGGACAGTACACCGGGGAGCTGTTTTTT
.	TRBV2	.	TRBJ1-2	CASSYRQDYGYTF	TGTGCCAGCAGTTATAGACAGGACTATGGCTACACCTTC
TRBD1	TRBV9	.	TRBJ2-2	CASSPGQGVNTGELFF	TGTGCCAGCAGCCCTGGACAGGGGGTGAACACCGGGGAGCTGTTTTTT
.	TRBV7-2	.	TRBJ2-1	CASSLSTSYNEQFF	TGTGCCAGCAGCCTCTCAACTAGCTACAATGAGCAGTTCTTC
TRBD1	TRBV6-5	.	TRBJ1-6	CASSYSGQRLNSPLHF	TGTGCCAGCAGTTACTCGGGACAGCGATTGAATTCACCCCTCCACTTT
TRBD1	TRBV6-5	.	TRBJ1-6	CASRRQGRENSPLHF	TGTGCCAGCAGACGACAGGGGAGGGAAAATTCACCCCTCCACTTT
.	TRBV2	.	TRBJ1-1	CASTRGGRDTEAFF	TGTGCCAGCACCCGGGGGGGGCGCGATACTGAAGCTTTCTTT
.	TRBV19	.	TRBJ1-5	CASSRGGGGQPQHF	TGTGCCAGTAGTCGGGGGGGCGGCGGACAGCCCCAGCATTTT
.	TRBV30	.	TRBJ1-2	CAWSELIRVDGYTF	TGTGCCTGGAGTGAACTGATCCGAGTCGATGGCTACACCTTC
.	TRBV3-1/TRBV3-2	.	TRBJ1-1	CASSQEDRLTEAFF	TGTGCCAGCAGCCAAGAGGACAGACTTACTGAAGCTTTCTTT
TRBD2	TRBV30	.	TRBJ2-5	CAWSVASGSWGTQYF	TGTGCCTGGAGTGTAGCTAGCGGGAGTTGGGGGACCCAGTACTTC
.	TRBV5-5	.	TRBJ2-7	CASSWSSYEQYF	TGTGCCAGCAGCTGGAGCTCCTACGAGCAGTACTTC
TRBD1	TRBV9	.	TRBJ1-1	CASSVVGQGDTEAFF	TGTGCCAGCAGCGTAGTAGGACAGGGGGACACTGAAGCTTTCTTT
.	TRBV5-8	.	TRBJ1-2	CASATQGRQYGYTF	TGTGCCAGCGCGACGCAGGGCCGGCAGTATGGCTACACCTTC
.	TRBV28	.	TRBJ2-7	CASRYGGIYEQYF	TGTGCCAGCAGATATGGGGGGATCTACGAGCAGTACTTC
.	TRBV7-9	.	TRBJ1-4	CASSSFRGATNEKLFF	TGTGCCAGCAGTTCCTTCCGAGGTGCAACTAATGAAAAACTGTTTTTT
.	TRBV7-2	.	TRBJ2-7	CASSLSTYEQYF	TGTGCCAGCAGCTTGTCAACCTACGAGCAGTACTTC
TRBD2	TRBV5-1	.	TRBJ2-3	CASRNPGLAGSTDTQYF	TGCGCCAGCAGAAATCCGGGACTAGCGGGGAGCACAGATACGCAGTATTTT
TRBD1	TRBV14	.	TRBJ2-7	CASSHRDREMDEQYF	TGTGCCAGCAGCCATCGGGACAGGGAAATGGACGAGCAGTACTTC
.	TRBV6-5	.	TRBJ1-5	CASSLSWGGNQPQHF	TGTGCCAGCAGTTTGTCGTGGGGGGGCAATCAGCCCCAGCATTTT
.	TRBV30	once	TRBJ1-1	CAWSVRFATEAFF	TGTGCCTGGAGTGTACGATTTGCGACTGAAGCTTTCTTT
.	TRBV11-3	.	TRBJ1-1	CASSPVSGWMNTEAFF	TGTGCCAGCAGCCCTGTGTCCGGGTGGATGAACACTGAAGCTTTCTTT
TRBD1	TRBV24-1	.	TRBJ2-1	CATSDATGTGGFDEQFF	TGTGCCACCAGTGACGCAACCGGGACAGGGGGATTCGATGAGCAGTTCTTC
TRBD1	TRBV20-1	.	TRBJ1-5	CSASLGTGNNQPQHF	TGCAGTGCTAGTCTGGGGACAGGGAATAATCAGCCCCAGCATTTT
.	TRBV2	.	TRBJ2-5	CASSEGHPPSGETQYF	TGTGCCAGCAGTGAGGGACACCCACCCTCGGGGGAGACCCAGTACTTC
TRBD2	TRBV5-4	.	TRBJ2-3	CASSQAKRERADTQYF	TGTGCCAGCAGCCAGGCTAAGCGGGAGAGGGCAGATACGCAGTATTTT
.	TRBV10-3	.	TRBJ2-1	CAISEPSGRGNEQFF	TGTGCCATCAGTGAGCCGAGCGGTAGGGGGAATGAGCAGTTCTTC
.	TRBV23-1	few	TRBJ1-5	CASREVDRAHQPQHF	TGCGCCAGTAGAGAGGTGGACAGAGCCCATCAGCCCCAGCATTTT
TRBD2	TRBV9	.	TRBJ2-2	CASRGALAGGTGELFF	TGTGCCAGCCGAGGAGCCCTAGCGGGAGGGACCGGGGAGCTGTTTTTT
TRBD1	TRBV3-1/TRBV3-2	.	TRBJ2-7	CASSQDPSGTGTPSEQYF	TGTGCCAGCAGCCAAGATCCTTCCGGGACAGGGACCCCCAGCGAGCAGTACTTC
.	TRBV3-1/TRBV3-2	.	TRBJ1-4	CASSLQAANEKLFF	TGTGCCAGCAGCCTACAGGCCGCGAATGAAAAACTGTTTTTT
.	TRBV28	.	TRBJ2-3	CASRIGATDTQYF	TGTGCCAGCAGAATAGGGGCCACAGATACGCAGTATTTT
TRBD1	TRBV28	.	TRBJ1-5	CATDDRASPISNQPQHF	TGTGCCACAGACGACAGGGCGAGCCCCATTAGCAATCAGCCCCAGCATTTT
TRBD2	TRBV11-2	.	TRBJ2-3	CASSPQLAGVGDTQYF	TGTGCCAGCAGCCCACAGTTAGCGGGAGTCGGAGATACGCAGTATTTT
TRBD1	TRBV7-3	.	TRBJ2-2	CASRRDRVNGELFF	TGTGCCAGCAGGCGGGACAGGGTAAACGGGGAGCTGTTTTTT
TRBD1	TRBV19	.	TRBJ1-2	CASSDRVYYGYTF	TGTGCCAGTAGTGACAGGGTTTACTATGGCTACACCTTC
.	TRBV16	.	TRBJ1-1	CASSPFGRENTEAFF	TGTGCCAGCAGCCCTTTCGGCAGGGAGAACACTGAAGCTTTCTTT
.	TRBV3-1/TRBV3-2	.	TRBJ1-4	CASSHFRGADGEKLFF	TGTGCCAGCAGCCATTTCCGGGGGGCAGACGGTGAAAAACTGTTTTTT
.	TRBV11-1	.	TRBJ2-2	CASSLTRVNSGELFF	TGTGCCAGCAGCTTAACCAGGGTCAATTCCGGGGAGCTGTTTTTT
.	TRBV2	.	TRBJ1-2	CASSEDRLTYGYTF	TGTGCCAGCAGTGAAGACAGGTTGACATATGGCTACACCTTC
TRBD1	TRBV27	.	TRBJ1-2	CASSLRGTGANYGYTF	TGTGCCAGCAGTTTGAGGGGGACAGGGGCTAACTATGGCTACACCTTC